This T cell receptor (beta chain) was recorded in a study of cytomegalovirus exposure and HLA in healthy donors. In the study overall: Samples from HLA-typed donors yielded about 85 million unique TCRs in an early data release. Points from the study as a whole: There were some public TCRs occurring in many donors, but most TCR sequences were rare. Reports indicated that the classifier achieved high specificity and sensitivity in diagnosing cytomegalovirus status.

PCR employed 60 Vbeta and 13 Jbeta primers. TCRdb's copy holds only in-frame clones and misses some; the assay was immunoSEQ multiplex PCR. Its clone listing holds roughly 40,000 clones. The germline CDR1 and CDR2 sequences are MDHEN and SYDVKM. The CDR3 runs 16 residues. The V and J ends lost 6 bases and 7 bases, in that order; junction bases with no gene match: 16. Worth noting for this clone: The antigen is undetermined.

The specimen was PBMCs. The sequence was collected from a male donor in good health and CMV-seronegative. This chain joins TRBV28 and TRBJ2-3; 7 bases are shared with TRBD1. The CDR3 sequence is CASSTTSTGSLNTQYF. As DNA, the CDR3 is TGTGCCAGCAGCACCACCTCGACAGGGAGCTTAAATACGCAGTATTTT.